This TCR beta chain stems from a study of cytotoxic CD8 clonotypes in ibrutinib-treated CLL. Study as a whole: Included were roughly ten relapsed/refractory and 15 treatment-naive patients, of whom fewer than 18 were IGHV unmutated.

TCR beta libraries used 2 to 2.5 micrograms of genomic DNA from cryopreserved PBMCs. Germline CDR1 reads MNHNS; CDR2 reads SASEGT. The CDR3 is 15 amino acids. Trimming took off 3 bases at V and 7 bases at J, with 15 bases between the two ends. Study-level results: Private clonotypes, not public ones, expanded at ibrutinib response. Sustained-remission patients were sampled at one set of times and progressing patients at different ones.

Profiled with immunoSEQ multiplex PCR; TCRdb holds only in-frame clones, not every one. The sample includes some 70,000 clones, around 68% of them seen just once. A remark on this clone: Its antigen remains unknown.

The TCR sequence derives from a human donor with chronic lymphocytic leukemia. The sample consisted of PBMCs, taken after 12 months of ibrutinib treatment. This chain joins TRBV6-1 and TRBJ1-4, with D possibly being TRBD1 (5 bases). DNA of the CDR3: TGTGCCAGCAGTGATCCCGGCAGGGCAGGTGAAAAACTGTTTTTT. Its protein product is CASSDPGRAGEKLFF.